This TCR beta chain is drawn from a study of naive and memory T cell subsets. In this sample, this clonotype turned up many times. The antigen is undetermined. Trimming left V 1 base short and J 1 base short, with 25 bases between. This CDR3 has 20 residues. General observations from the study: From naive to CM, EM and EMRA, diversity decreased and Gini increased. TCR abundance followed a power law differing between naive and memory subsets. RNA-based TCR counts may shift with T cell activation and differentiation.

Cells stained for CD3, CD4, CD8, CD45RA, CD27 and viability were sorted into four CD45RA/CD27 subsets. An equimolar mix of two oligonucleotides served as the beta constant-region primer for TRBC1 and TRBC2. The ligated cDNA underwent four PCR rounds using SP2 and nested alpha and beta constant-region primers. TCRdb passed the UMI-ligation and nested PCR reads through MiXCR, listing each CDR3 protein once. The sample gives 8,500 to 10,000 distinct CDR3 sequences, around 5.6% of which show up once; around 54% is in the top ten. Source material: CD4+ TEMRA cells from blood. Subset specified: effector memory re-expressing CD45RA, CD45RA+ CD27-. The rearrangement joins TRBV12-3 or TRBV12-4 to TRBJ1-2, with a possible D match to TRBD1 (5 bases). This TCR derives from a human donor in good health. CDR3 loop: CASSLGGGGAPRWDNYGYTF. CDR3 DNA: TGTGCCAGCAGTTTAGGAGGTGGTGGGGCACCTCGATGGGATAACTATGGCTACACCTTC.